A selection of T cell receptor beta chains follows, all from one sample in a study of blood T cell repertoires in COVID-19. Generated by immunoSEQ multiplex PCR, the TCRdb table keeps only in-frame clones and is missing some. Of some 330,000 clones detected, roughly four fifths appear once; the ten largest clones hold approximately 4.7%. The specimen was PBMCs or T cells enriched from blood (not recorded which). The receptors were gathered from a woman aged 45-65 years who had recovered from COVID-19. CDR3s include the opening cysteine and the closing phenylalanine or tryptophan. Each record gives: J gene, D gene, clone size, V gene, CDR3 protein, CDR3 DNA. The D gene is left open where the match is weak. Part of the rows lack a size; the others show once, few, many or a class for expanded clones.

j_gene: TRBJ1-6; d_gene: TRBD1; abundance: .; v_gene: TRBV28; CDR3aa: CASSRDRGLISPLHF; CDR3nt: TGTGCCAGCAGTCGGGACAGGGGGTTGATATCACCCCTCCACTTT
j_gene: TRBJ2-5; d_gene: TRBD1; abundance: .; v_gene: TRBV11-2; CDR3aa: CASSTTGQETQYF; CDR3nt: TGTGCCAGCAGCACGACAGGGCAAGAGACCCAGTACTTC
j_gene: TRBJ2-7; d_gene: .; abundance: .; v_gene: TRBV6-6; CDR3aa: CASSLATYEQYF; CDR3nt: TGTGCCAGCAGTCTAGCCACCTACGAGCAGTACTTC
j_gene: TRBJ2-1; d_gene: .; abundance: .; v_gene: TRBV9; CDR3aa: CASSVETGVWVEQFF; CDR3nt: TGTGCCAGCAGCGTAGAAACGGGAGTATGGGTTGAGCAGTTCTTC
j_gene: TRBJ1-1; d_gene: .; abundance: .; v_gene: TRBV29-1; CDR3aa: CSVETYEAFF; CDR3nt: TGCAGCGTTGAAACTTATGAAGCTTTCTTT
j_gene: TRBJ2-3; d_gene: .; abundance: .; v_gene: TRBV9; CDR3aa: CASSVGQSTDTQYF; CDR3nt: TGTGCCAGCAGCGTAGGGCAGTCCACAGATACGCAGTATTTT
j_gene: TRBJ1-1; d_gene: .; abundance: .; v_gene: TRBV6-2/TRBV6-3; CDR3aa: CASSRGHYTEAFF; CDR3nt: TGTGCCAGCAGCCGGGGACATTACACTGAAGCTTTCTTT
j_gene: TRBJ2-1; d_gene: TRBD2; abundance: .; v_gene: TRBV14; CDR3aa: CASSQDSLAGGGNEQFF; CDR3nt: TGTGCCAGCAGCCAAGATTCTCTAGCGGGGGGTGGCAATGAGCAGTTCTTC
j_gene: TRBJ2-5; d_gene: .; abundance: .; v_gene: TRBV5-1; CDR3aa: CASSGVTGPQETQYF; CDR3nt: TGCGCCAGCAGCGGGGTGACAGGACCACAAGAGACCCAGTACTTC
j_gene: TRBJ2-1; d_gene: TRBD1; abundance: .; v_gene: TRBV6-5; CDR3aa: CATSPGQGLYNEQFF; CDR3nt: TGTGCCACTTCGCCGGGACAGGGGCTCTACAATGAGCAGTTCTTC
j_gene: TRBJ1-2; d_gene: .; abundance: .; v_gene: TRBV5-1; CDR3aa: CASSLDLRGYTF; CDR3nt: TGCGCCAGCAGCTTGGATCTGCGGGGCTACACCTTC
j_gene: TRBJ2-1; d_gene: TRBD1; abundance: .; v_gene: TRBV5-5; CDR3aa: CASSPGTGGTEQFF; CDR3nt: TGTGCCAGCAGCCCCGGGACAGGGGGCACTGAGCAGTTCTTC
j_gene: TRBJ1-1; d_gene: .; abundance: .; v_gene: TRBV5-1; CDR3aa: CASSLSWATTEAFF; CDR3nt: TGCGCCAGCAGCTTGAGCTGGGCGACCACTGAAGCTTTCTTT
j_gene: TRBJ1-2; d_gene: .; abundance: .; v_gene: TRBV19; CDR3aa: CASSQDSYYGYTF; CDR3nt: TGTGCCAGTAGTCAGGACAGCTACTATGGCTACACCTTC
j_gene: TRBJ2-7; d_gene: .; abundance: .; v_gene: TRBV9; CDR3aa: CASSVVGGMSEQYF; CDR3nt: TGTGCCAGCAGCGTAGTGGGCGGGATGAGCGAGCAGTACTTC
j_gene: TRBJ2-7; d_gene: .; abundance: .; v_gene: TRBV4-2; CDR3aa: CASSQDSSSREQYF; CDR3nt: TGTGCCAGCAGCCAAGATTCGAGTAGTCGGGAGCAGTACTTC
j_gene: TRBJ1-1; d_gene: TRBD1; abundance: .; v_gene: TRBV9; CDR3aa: CASSVGEGAVRTEAFF; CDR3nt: TGTGCCAGCAGCGTAGGTGAGGGGGCCGTGCGGACTGAAGCTTTCTTT
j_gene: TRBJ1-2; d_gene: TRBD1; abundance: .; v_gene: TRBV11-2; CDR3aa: CASSSLPLTGMVGHGYTF; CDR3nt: TGTGCCAGCAGCTCCTTACCGTTGACAGGGATGGTTGGTCATGGCTACACCTTC
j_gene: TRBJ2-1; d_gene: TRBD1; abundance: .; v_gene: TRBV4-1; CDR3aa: CASSQGRDRVNEQFF; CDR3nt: TGCGCCAGCAGCCAAGGAAGAGACAGGGTCAATGAGCAGTTCTTC
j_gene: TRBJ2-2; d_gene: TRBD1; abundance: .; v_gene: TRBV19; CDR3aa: CASRYGTDTGELFF; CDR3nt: TGTGCCAGTAGGTACGGGACAGACACCGGGGAGCTGTTTTTT
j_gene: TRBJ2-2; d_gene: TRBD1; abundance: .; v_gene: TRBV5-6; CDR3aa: CASSLGTANTGELFF; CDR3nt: TGTGCCAGCAGCCTCGGGACAGCGAACACCGGGGAGCTGTTTTTT
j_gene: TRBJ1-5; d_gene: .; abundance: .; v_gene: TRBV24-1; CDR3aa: CATSDPFWGRSNQPQHF; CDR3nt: TGTGCCACCAGTGACCCATTCTGGGGGCGCAGCAATCAGCCCCAGCATTTT
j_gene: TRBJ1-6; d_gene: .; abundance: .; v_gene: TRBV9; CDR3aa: CASSVGPVNNSPLHF; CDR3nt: TGTGCCAGCAGCGTAGGCCCAGTCAATAATTCACCCCTCCACTTT
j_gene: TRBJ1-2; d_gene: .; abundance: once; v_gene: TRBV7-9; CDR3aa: CASSLAKAGSGGYTF; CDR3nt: TGTGCCAGCAGCTTAGCGAAGGCAGGATCCGGTGGCTACACCTTC
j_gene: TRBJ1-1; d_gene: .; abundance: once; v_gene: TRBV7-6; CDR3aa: CASSLAPRGGTANTEAFF; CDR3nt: TGTGCCAGCAGCTTAGCCCCAAGGGGGGGGACGGCAAACACTGAAGCTTTCTTT
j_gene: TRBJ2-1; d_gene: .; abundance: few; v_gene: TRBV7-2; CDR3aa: CASSPTLTAGQFF; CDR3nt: TGTGCCAGCAGCCCGACTTTGACGGCTGGGCAGTTCTTC
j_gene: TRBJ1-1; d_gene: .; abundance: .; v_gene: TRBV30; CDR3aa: CAWSVLGQFGEAFF; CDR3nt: TGTGCCTGGAGTGTACTCGGACAGTTTGGGGAAGCTTTCTTT
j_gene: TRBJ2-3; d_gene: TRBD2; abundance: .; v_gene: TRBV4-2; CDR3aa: CASSQEPGLNTDTQYF; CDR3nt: TGTGCCAGCAGCCAAGAGCCGGGACTAAACACAGATACGCAGTATTTT
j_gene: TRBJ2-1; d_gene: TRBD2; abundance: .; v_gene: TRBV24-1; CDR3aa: CATSVGTSGQNEQFF; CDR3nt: TGTGCCACCAGTGTCGGTACTAGCGGGCAGAATGAGCAGTTCTTC
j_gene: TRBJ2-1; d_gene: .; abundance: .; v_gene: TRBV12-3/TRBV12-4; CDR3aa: CASSIGIADKFF; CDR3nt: TGTGCCAGCAGCATTGGGATAGCGGATAAGTTCTTC
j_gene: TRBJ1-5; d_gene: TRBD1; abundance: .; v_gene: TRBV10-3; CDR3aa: CAISEWETGVTLTPNQPQHF; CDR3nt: TGTGCCATCAGTGAGTGGGAGACAGGGGTAACCCTTACTCCCAATCAGCCCCAGCATTTT
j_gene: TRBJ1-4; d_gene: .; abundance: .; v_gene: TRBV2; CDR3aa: CASRDTGNEKLFF; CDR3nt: TGTGCCAGCCGGGACACCGGTAATGAAAAACTGTTTTTT
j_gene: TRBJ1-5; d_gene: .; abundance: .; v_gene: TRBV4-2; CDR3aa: CASSQDWEGLRRNQPQHF; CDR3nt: TGTGCCAGCAGCCAAGATTGGGAGGGTTTAAGGCGCAATCAGCCCCAGCATTTT
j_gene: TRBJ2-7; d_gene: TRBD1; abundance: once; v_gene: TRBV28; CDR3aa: CASRVDRGLPEQYF; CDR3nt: TGTGCCAGCAGGGTGGACAGGGGGCTTCCCGAGCAGTACTTC
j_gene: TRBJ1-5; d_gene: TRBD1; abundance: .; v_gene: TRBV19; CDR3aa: CASSIGGFRVDRGPRLNQPQHF; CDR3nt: TGTGCCAGTAGTATAGGAGGCTTCCGGGTGGACAGGGGGCCCCGATTAAATCAGCCCCAGCATTTT
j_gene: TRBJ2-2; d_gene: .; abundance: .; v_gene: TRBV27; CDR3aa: CASTLLTSANTGELFF; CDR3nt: TGTGCCAGCACTCTCCTAACGAGCGCGAACACCGGGGAGCTGTTTTTT
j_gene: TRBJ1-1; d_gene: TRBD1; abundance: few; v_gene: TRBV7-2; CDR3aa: CASSLYRGTEAFF; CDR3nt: TGTGCCAGCAGCTTGTACAGGGGGACTGAAGCTTTCTTT
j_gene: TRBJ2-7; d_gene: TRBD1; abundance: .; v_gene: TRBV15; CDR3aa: CATSRGSGQGAYEQYF; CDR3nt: TGTGCCACCAGCAGAGGGTCCGGACAGGGTGCCTACGAGCAGTACTTC
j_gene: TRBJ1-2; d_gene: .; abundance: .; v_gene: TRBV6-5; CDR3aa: CASSYGQIYGYTF; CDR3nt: TGTGCCAGCAGTTACGGTCAGATCTATGGCTACACCTTC
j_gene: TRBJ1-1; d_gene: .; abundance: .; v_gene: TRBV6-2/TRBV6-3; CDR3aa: CASSSLMTGNTEAFF; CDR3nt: TGTGCCAGCAGCTCTCTCATGACAGGGAACACTGAAGCTTTCTTT
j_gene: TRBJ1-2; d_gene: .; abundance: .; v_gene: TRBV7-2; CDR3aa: CASSQVLYTYGYTF; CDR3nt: TGTGCCAGCAGCCAGGTCCTTTATACCTATGGCTACACCTTC
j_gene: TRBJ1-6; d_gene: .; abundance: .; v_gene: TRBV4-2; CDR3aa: CASSQDLGDSPLHF; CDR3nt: TGTGCCAGCAGCCAAGACCTAGGGGATTCACCCCTCCACTTT
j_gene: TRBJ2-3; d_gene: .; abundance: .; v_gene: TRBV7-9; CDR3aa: CASSFGGDSTDTQYF; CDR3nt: TGTGCCAGCAGCTTCGGAGGGGATAGCACAGATACGCAGTATTTT
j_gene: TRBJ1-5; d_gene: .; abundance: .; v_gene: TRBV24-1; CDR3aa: CATSAGGEQPQHF; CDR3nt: TGTGCCACCAGTGCGGGGGGCGAGCAGCCCCAGCATTTT
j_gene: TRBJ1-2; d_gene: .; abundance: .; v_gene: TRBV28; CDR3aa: CASSTPLQGFYTF; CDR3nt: TGTGCCAGCAGTACCCCCCTACAGGGCTTCTACACCTTC
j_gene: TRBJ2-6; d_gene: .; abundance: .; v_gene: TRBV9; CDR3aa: CASSVTTGANVLTF; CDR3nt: TGTGCCAGCAGCGTAACTACTGGGGCCAACGTCCTGACTTTC
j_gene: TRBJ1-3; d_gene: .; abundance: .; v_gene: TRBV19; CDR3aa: CASTTVGGSGNTIYF; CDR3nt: TGTGCCAGTACGACGGTCGGGGGGTCTGGAAACACCATATATTTT
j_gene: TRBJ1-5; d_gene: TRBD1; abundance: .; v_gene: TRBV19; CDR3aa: CASSASTGSRSNQPQHF; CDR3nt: TGTGCCAGTAGTGCCTCGACAGGGTCTAGGAGCAATCAGCCCCAGCATTTT
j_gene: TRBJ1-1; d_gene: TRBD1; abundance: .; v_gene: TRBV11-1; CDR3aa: CASSQGAPRGTEAFF; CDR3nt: TGTGCCAGCAGCCAGGGGGCTCCACGAGGCACTGAAGCTTTCTTT
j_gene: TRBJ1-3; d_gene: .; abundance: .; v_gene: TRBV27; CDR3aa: CASRNLNSGNTIYF; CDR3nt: TGTGCCAGCAGGAACTTAAACTCTGGAAACACCATATATTTT
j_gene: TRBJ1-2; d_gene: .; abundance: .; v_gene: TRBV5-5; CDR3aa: CASGSTTGTDIPLGYTF; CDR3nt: TGTGCCAGCGGATCAACAACCGGGACTGACATACCTCTGGGCTACACCTTC
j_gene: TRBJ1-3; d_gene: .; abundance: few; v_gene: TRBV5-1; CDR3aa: CASSLGAGGNTIYF; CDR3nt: TGCGCCAGCAGCTTGGGGGCAGGTGGAAACACCATATATTTT
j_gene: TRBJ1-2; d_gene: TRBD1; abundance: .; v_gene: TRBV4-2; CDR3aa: CASRGANSGGTGNYGYTF; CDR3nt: TGTGCCAGCAGGGGCGCTAATAGCGGGGGGACAGGGAACTATGGCTACACCTTC
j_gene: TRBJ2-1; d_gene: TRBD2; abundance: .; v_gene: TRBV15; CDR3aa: CATSRLAGEDEQFF; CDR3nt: TGTGCCACCAGCCGGCTAGCGGGAGAAGATGAGCAGTTCTTC